This is a list of T cell receptor beta chains from one sample in a study of cytomegalovirus exposure and HLA in healthy donors. The data were produced by immunoSEQ multiplex PCR, yet TCRdb's version contains in-frame clones alone and is incomplete. The sample has around 160,000 clones; approximately 80% are singletons. The sample taken for sequencing was PBMCs. Receptor source: a male donor in good health and CMV-seronegative. Each CDR3 is given without its conserved first and last residue.

V gene	J gene	CDR3 protein
TRBV5-1	TRBJ1-1	ASKLTGTEAF
TRBV19	TRBJ1-1	ASSIDRTGGTEAF
TRBV18	TRBJ2-7	ASSSASYEQY
TRBV4-1	TRBJ2-1	ASSPGQGLFNEQF
TRBV5-1	TRBJ1-1	ASSLGSNTNTEAF
TRBV19	TRBJ1-1	ASRTGTGYF
TRBV12-1	TRBJ2-7	ASSMGQENSYEQY
TRBV4-1	TRBJ1-1	ASSHPGGTNTEAF
TRBV5-1	TRBJ1-6	ASSLEGPLSSPLH
TRBV7-2	TRBJ1-3	ASSDTGVSGNTIY
TRBV11-2	TRBJ2-7	ASSLHSSYEQY
TRBV7-2	TRBJ1-5	ASSFAPQKPQH
TRBV7-2	TRBJ1-4	ASSLTGGVEKLF
TRBV5-1	TRBJ2-2	ASSLGGNTGELF
TRBV9	TRBJ2-3	ASSSTPGGGEEDTQY
TRBV28	TRBJ1-2	ASSLVPPLYGYT
TRBV2	TRBJ1-2	ASSGQGANGYT
TRBV7-9	TRBJ2-1	SSSLADLAGVGNEQF
TRBV5-4	TRBJ2-7	ASSFLSVPYEQY
TRBV5-1	TRBJ2-5	ASSLTGEETQY
TRBV6-6	TRBJ2-2	ASSYSTGRTGELF
TRBV27	TRBJ2-2	ASSSLQGFTGELF
TRBV7-9	TRBJ2-3	ASSLAQGGDTQY
TRBV2	TRBJ2-2	ASSSSGGAGELF
TRBV7-8	TRBJ1-1	ASSPGTVNTEAF
TRBV5-3	TRBJ2-7	ARRGGGTSGRATYEQY
TRBV7-6	TRBJ2-7	ASSLGGDNYEQY
TRBV7-9	TRBJ2-1	ASSLSAGGPHEQF
TRBV19	TRBJ2-2	ASSFGTPNTGELF
TRBV5-1	TRBJ1-2	ASSLTTGGADYGYT
TRBV5-1	TRBJ2-1	ASSPGLAGVDEQF
TRBV6-6	TRBJ2-5	ASSFAGKETQY
TRBV19	TRBJ1-5	ASRDRAQPQH
TRBV7-2	TRBJ2-3	ASSRVGRTDTQY
TRBV7-2	TRBJ2-1	ASRLDILSYNEQF
TRBV9	TRBJ2-6	ASSVEAGTGANVLT
TRBV15	TRBJ2-7	ATSRGGTSGEQY
TRBV7-3	TRBJ2-1	ASSLNRDSNEQF
TRBV7-2	TRBJ2-1	ASGNGLAGYNEQF
TRBV5-1	TRBJ2-7	ASRSQGQGDKQY
TRBV27	TRBJ1-2	ASSLQQGVGYGYT
TRBV19	TRBJ1-1	ASSIVAPNTEAF
TRBV19	TRBJ2-5	ASSIGPGTGDQETQY
TRBV5-6	TRBJ2-3	ASSNQRETRLTQY
TRBV6-5	TRBJ1-1	ASRAQGAHTEAF
TRBV27	TRBJ2-1	ASSLGLATVNEQF
TRBV9	TRBJ2-2	ASSVEPGTGELF
TRBV19	TRBJ2-2	ASSITSGGVHGELF
TRBV10-3	TRBJ2-7	AIRGTGNDEQY
TRBV18	TRBJ1-1	ASSPQGGTEAAF
TRBV27	TRBJ1-5	ASSLTGKNQPQH
TRBV29-1	TRBJ2-1	SVEEGSYNEQF
TRBV9	TRBJ1-1	ASSPHTVMNTEAF
TRBV5-1	TRBJ2-4	ASSLSGGNKNIQY
TRBV25-1	TRBJ1-5	ASSGHDNQPQH
TRBV5-5	TRBJ1-1	ASSTLEGTEAF
TRBV5-1	TRBJ2-7	ASSLTGTVDEQY
TRBV4-3	TRBJ2-1	ASSPRDSLGNNEQF
TRBV6-6	TRBJ2-7	ASSRDRGYEQY